The 29 T cell receptor beta chains below were found in one sample sequenced in a study of CD8 T cells in Susac syndrome. Reverse transcription of about 0.5 to 1 ug RNA was performed with random hexamers. TCRdb analysed the immunoSEQ multiplex PCR reads with MiXCR anew, one entry per CDR3 protein. The top ten hold around 0.2% of the sample, which has some 130,000 distinct CDR3 sequences, roughly 94% seen once. The sequenced material came from CD8+ T cells from PBMCs. Every receptor here comes from a human donor with Susac syndrome.

This clonotype was picked up one time. The chain uses TRBV13 and TRBJ2-5; 7 bases fit TRBD1. CDR3 length equals 15 residues. The V segment lost 4 bases and the J segment 1 base; nucleotides outside the gene matches: 6. Per germline, CDR1 PRHDT and CDR2 FYEKMQ (reference sequence). The CDR3 is CASSSPQGTQETQYF. CDR3 sequence (DNA): TGTGCCAGCAGCTCACCACAGGGGACCCAAGAGACCCAGTACTTC.

The gene calls are TRBV5-4 and TRBJ2-7, with 8 bases matching TRBD1. With 4 bases clipped from V and 4 bases from J, the junction kept 10 bases outside the gene matches. CDR3 length equals 15 residues. Germline-derived CDR1 and CDR2 are SGHNT and YYREEE (reference sequence). CDR3 sequence (DNA): TGTGCCAGCAGCCTGGACAGGGCTAAGGTTTACGAGCAGTACTTC. Protein: CASSLDRAKVYEQYF.

The CDR3 DNA reads as TGTGCCAGCAGCGTAGACGGGTGGTCGTACAATGAGCAGTTCTTC. Protein: CASSVDGWSYNEQFF. This chain connects TRBV9 to TRBJ2-1, with D unresolved. Trimming took off 0 bases at V and 4 bases at J, with 11 bases between the two ends. Germline CDR1 SGDLS, CDR2 YYNGEE. The CDR3 sequence is 15 residues long. The whole variable domain, filled in from reference TRBV9 and TRBJ2-1, reads DSGVTQTPKHLITATGQRVTLRCSPRSGDLSVYWYQQSLDQGLQFLIQYYNGEERAKGNILERFSAQQFPDLHSELNLSSLELGDSALYFCASSVDGWSYNEQFFGPGTRLTVL.

CDR3 loop: CSAGRGSSPYEQYF. In DNA form, the CDR3 reads TGCAGTGCTGGCCGGGGCTCATCCCCGTACGAGCAGTACTTC. The chain joins TRBV20-1 to TRBJ2-7, with D possibly called TRBD1 or TRBD2 (5 bases each). This CDR3 contains 14 residues. Per the germline V gene, CDR1 is DFQATT and CDR2 is SNEGSKA (reference sequence). Trimming shortened V by 5 bases and J by 4 bases, and 18 bases separated the two germline ends.

The V call is TRBV12-3 or TRBV12-4, the J call TRBJ1-2; maybe TRBD1 (5 bases). This CDR3 is 13 amino acids long. Trimming left V 5 bases short and J 8 bases short, with 15 bases between. CDR3 in amino acids: CASSPTGTWGYTF. CDR3 coding DNA: TGTGCCAGCAGTCCCACGGGGACTTGGGGCTACACCTTC.

The V call is TRBV9, the J call TRBJ2-5, with 10 bases that match TRBD1. The V and J ends lost 4 bases and 0 bases, in that order; junction bases with no gene match: 6. This CDR3 is built from 16 residues. Germline values: CDR1 SGDLS, CDR2 YYNGEE. This CDR3 is CASSPRDRGHQETQYF. DNA for the CDR3: TGTGCCAGCAGCCCCCGGGACAGGGGACACCAAGAGACCCAGTACTTC.

Here the CDR3 reads CASSPPSGQNTEAFF. The CDR3, as DNA: TGTGCCAGCTCACCACCGTCAGGACAGAACACTGAAGCTTTCTTT. This rearrangement joins TRBV18 to TRBJ1-1; possibly TRBD1 for D (5 bases). CDR3 length equals 15 residues. The V gene's germline CDR1 is KGHSH and CDR2 LQKENI. V was cut by 0 bases and J by 1 base, with 9 bases left in between.

The rearrangement links TRBV24-1 to TRBJ1-5; no clear D gene. The CDR3 contains 12 residues. The ends were cut back, 0 bases at V and 6 bases at J, with 2 bases in the middle. Germline V CDR1 and CDR2: KGHDR, SFDVKD. CDR3 loop: CATSDLGQPQHF. The DNA of the CDR3 is TGTGCCACCAGTGATTTGGGTCAGCCCCAGCATTTT.

The CDR3 sequence is CASSNFVGSNEKLFF. DNA for the CDR3: TGTGCCAGCAGTAATTTCGTAGGCTCTAATGAAAAACTGTTTTTT. The chain combines TRBV6-5 with TRBJ1-4; D not resolved. The CDR3 loop spans 15 amino acids. Per germline, CDR1 MNHEY and CDR2 SVGAGI. V lost 5 bases and J 3 bases, leaving 13 bases between the germline ends.

The rearrangement joins TRBV28 to TRBJ2-7, with D unclear. Trimming took 3 bases from V and 2 from J, leaving 8 bases between them. In germline, CDR1 is MDHEN, CDR2 SYDVKM. The CDR3 has 13 residues. The CDR3 protein is CASSFIQPYEQYF. CDR3 nucleotides: TGTGCCAGCAGTTTTATCCAGCCCTACGAGCAGTACTTC.

The rearrangement uses TRBV30 and TRBJ1-2, with 9 bases aligning to TRBD1. J was trimmed by 3 bases and V by 1 base; bases with no gene match: 6. This CDR3 has 15 residues. The germline gives CDR1 GTSNPN, CDR2 SVGIG (reference sequence). The CDR3 sequence is CAWSGETGGHYGYTF. The CDR3, as DNA: TGTGCCTGGAGTGGAGAGACAGGGGGGCACTATGGCTACACCTTC. The complete variable domain, with remaining parts taken from reference TRBV30 and TRBJ1-2, reads SQTIHQWPATLVQPVGSPLSLECTVEGTSNPNLYWYRQAAGRGLQLLFYSVGIGQISSEVPQNLSASRPQDRQFILSSKKLLLSDSGFYLCAWSGETGGHYGYTFGSGTRLTVV.

The gene calls are TRBV5-1 and TRBJ2-3, with D unresolved. Germline V gene sequence: CDR1 SGHRS, CDR2 YFSETQ. V dropped 4 bases and J dropped 0 bases, with 3 bases sitting between them. The CDR3 runs 12 residues. Here the CDR3 DNA reads TGCGCCAGCAGCAAAAGCACAGATACGCAGTATTTT. Translation: CASSKSTDTQYF. The entire variable domain, with the rest obtained from reference TRBV5-1 and TRBJ2-3, is as follows: KAGVTQTPRYLIKTRGQQVTLSCSPISGHRSVSWYQQTPGQGLQFLFEYFSETQRNKGNFPGRFSGRQFSNSRSEMNVSTLELGDSALYLCASSKSTDTQYFGPGTRLTVL.

V usage is TRBV2 and J usage is TRBJ2-1; a possible D gene is TRBD2 (5 bases). The CDR3 covers 17 residues. Per the germline V gene, CDR1 is SNHLY and CDR2 is FYNNEI. Trimming stripped 8 bases from V and 4 bases from J, with 24 bases between. CDR3 residues: CASYAGERSEDYNEQFF. The CDR3 bases are TGTGCCAGCTACGCCGGGGAGCGGTCCGAGGATTACAATGAGCAGTTCTTC.

This clonotype appeared a single time. The chain carries TRBV6-5 and TRBJ1-1; 7 nucleotides align to TRBD1. The CDR3 covers 15 residues. Per germline, CDR1 MNHEY and CDR2 SVGAGI. After removal of 5 bases from V and 1 base from J, the junction contained 7 bases not matched to a gene. The CDR3 region has the DNA TGTGCCAGCAGTATTCTCCGGGACAGGAACACTGAAGCTTTCTTT. This translates into CASSILRDRNTEAFF.

The rearrangement joins TRBV9 to TRBJ2-7, with 8 bases matching TRBD2. J lost 2 bases, V lost 4 bases, and 11 bases had no gene match. The CDR3 spans 16 residues. The germline CDR1 and CDR2 sequences are SGDLS and YYNGEE. DNA for the CDR3: TGTGCCAGCAGCTCCCCGACTAGCGACCAAACCTACGAGCAGTACTTC. Protein sequence: CASSSPTSDQTYEQYF.

The chain recombines TRBV28 with TRBJ2-5, with D perhaps being TRBD1 or TRBD2 (5 bases each). The CDR3 loop spans 14 amino acids. The V and J ends lost 8 bases and 4 bases respectively, with 17 bases between them. Germline V gives CDR1 MDHEN, CDR2 SYDVKM. CDR3 sequence: CASHNLQGAETQYF. The CDR3 region has the DNA TGTGCCAGCCATAACCTTCAGGGAGCAGAGACCCAGTACTTC.

V gene TRBV2 combines with J gene TRBJ2-3, with 9 positions matching TRBD2. Germline lookup yields CDR1 SNHLY and CDR2 FYNNEI. This CDR3 is built from 17 residues. V shed 5 bases, J shed 0 bases, and the junction held 9 bases outside the gene matches. Written as DNA, the CDR3 is TGTGCCAGCAGTCAAACGGGACTAGCCTCTAGCACAGATACGCAGTATTTT. This gives the protein CASSQTGLASSTDTQYF.

The rearrangement uses TRBV20-1 and TRBJ2-7, with D perhaps matching TRBD2 (6 bases). This CDR3 is built from 13 residues. The germline V gene has CDR1 DFQATT and CDR2 SNEGSKA (reference sequence). The V and J ends lost 5 bases and 3 bases respectively, with 14 bases between them. The CDR3 spells CSAPGGDGYEQYF. The CDR3 coding sequence is TGCAGTGCTCCCGGCGGGGACGGCTACGAGCAGTACTTC.

This sequence joins TRBV6-5 and TRBJ2-1, with 9 bases identical to TRBD2. The V segment lost 2 bases and the J segment 7 bases; nucleotides outside the gene matches: 6. Germline CDR1 reads MNHEY; CDR2 reads SVGAGI. The CDR3 runs to 15 residues. CDR3 residues: CASSYSLAGNNEQFF. CDR3 DNA sequence: TGTGCCAGCAGTTACAGTCTAGCGGGGAATAATGAGCAGTTCTTC.

The gene calls are TRBV27 and TRBJ2-6; D may be TRBD1 (6 bases). Germline loops: CDR1 MNHEY, CDR2 SMNVEV (reference sequence). Between the trimmed V and J ends, which lost 10 bases and 1 base, there was a span of 8 bases. The CDR3 is 13 residues long. This chain's CDR3 is CATRGSGANVLTF. In nucleotides, the CDR3 is TGTGCCACCAGGGGATCTGGGGCCAACGTCCTGACTTTC.

V usage is TRBV20-1 and J usage is TRBJ2-1; D ambiguous. The CDR3 loop spans 14 amino acids. Germline CDR1 reads DFQATT; CDR2 reads SNEGSKA (reference sequence). V lost 5 bases, J lost 0 bases, and 11 bases lay in between. In DNA, the CDR3 is TGCAGTGCTGCCCCCCGCTCCTCCTACAATGAGCAGTTCTTC. Translating gives CSAAPRSSYNEQFF.

The chain is built from TRBV4-1 and TRBJ2-2; 7 bases line up with TRBD1. The V gene end was trimmed by 3 bases and the J gene end by 5 bases; junction bases not matched to a gene: 15. The germline V gene has CDR1 MGHRA and CDR2 YSYEKL. The CDR3 is 18 amino acids. CDR3 protein: CASSHIALRQGSTGELFF. The CDR3 nucleotides are TGCGCCAGCAGCCACATCGCCTTAAGACAGGGTTCGACCGGGGAGCTGTTTTTT.

V usage is TRBV4-1 and J usage is TRBJ1-2; D not certain. V lost 0 bases, J lost 10 bases, and 9 bases lay in between. Germline CDR1 reads MGHRA; CDR2 reads YSYEKL. The CDR3 spans 12 residues. The chain's CDR3 is CASSQDPTNYTF. CDR3 in DNA: TGCGCCAGCAGCCAAGATCCCACTAACTACACCTTC.

The V gene is TRBV9, the J gene TRBJ1-3; D gene ambiguous. This CDR3 comprises 11 residues. V shed 7 bases and J shed 2 bases, with 4 bases lying between them. In germline, CDR1 is SGDLS, CDR2 YYNGEE. CDR3: CASEAGNTIYF. The CDR3 nucleotides read TGTGCCAGCGAAGCTGGAAACACCATATATTTT.

In its sample, this clonotype was seen once. The V and J genes are TRBV29-1 and TRBJ2-5; TRBD2 might be the D (7 bases). V lost 7 bases and J 4 bases, leaving 22 bases between the germline ends. Germline V gene data show CDR1 as SQVTM and CDR2 as ANQGSEA. The CDR3 is 15 residues long. This CDR3 is CSAPGGTRSGETQYF. The CDR3 DNA follows: TGCAGCGCCCCGGGGGGCACTAGATCGGGAGAGACCCAGTACTTC.

The rearrangement uses TRBV3-1 and TRBJ2-4; tentatively, D is TRBD1 (6 bases). Germline V gives CDR1 LGHDT, CDR2 YNNKEL (reference sequence). The CDR3 consists of 13 residues. The V gene lost 4 bases and the J gene lost 7 bases, with 11 bases spanning the gap. The CDR3 DNA follows: TGTGCCAGCAGCCCCCAGGGGCCGAACATTCAGTACTTC. Amino acid sequence: CASSPQGPNIQYF. Drawing the rest from reference TRBV3-1 and TRBJ2-4, the complete variable domain is DTAVSQTPKYLVTQMGNDKSIKCEQNLGHDTMYWYKQDSKKFLKIMFSYNNKELIINETVPNRFSPKSPDKAHLNLHINSLELGDSAVYFCASSPQGPNIQYFGAGTRLSVL.

This chain connects TRBV14 to TRBJ2-7; D call uncertain. CDR3 length equals 15 residues. The germline V and J ends were trimmed by 1 base and 2 bases, with 12 bases remaining between them. CDR1 is SGHDN, CDR2 FVKESK, per germline. The CDR3 sequence is CASSQVSWKPYEQYF. The CDR3 DNA reads TGTGCCAGCAGCCAAGTAAGCTGGAAGCCCTACGAGCAGTACTTC.

This chain joins TRBV9 and TRBJ2-1, with D hard to call. V was pared by 0 bases and J by 10 bases, with 8 bases between. This CDR3 comprises 12 residues. Germline CDR1 SGDLS, CDR2 YYNGEE. The CDR3 is CASSVGDTEQFF. The DNA of the CDR3 is TGTGCCAGCAGCGTAGGCGACACGGAGCAGTTCTTC.

This chain connects TRBV7-9 to TRBJ2-7, with D unclear. Germline loops: CDR1 SEHNR, CDR2 FQNEAQ (reference sequence). V lost 3 bases, J lost 6 bases, and 9 bases lay in between. The CDR3 is 12 amino acids. The CDR3 DNA reads as TGTGCCAGCAGCTTCGCGGCTGCCGAGCAGTACTTC. Protein: CASSFAAAEQYF. Combining the CDR3 with reference TRBV7-9 and TRBJ2-7 gives the whole variable domain DTGVSQNPRHKITKRGQNVTFRCDPISEHNRLYWYRQTLGQGPEFLTYFQNEAQLEKSRLLSDRFSAERPKGSFSTLEIQRTEQGDSAMYLCASSFAAAEQYFGPGTRLTVT.